Following are 5 T cell receptor beta chains from one sample sequenced in a study of shared clonotypes between healthy human individuals. Profiling relied on immunoSEQ multiplex PCR, and the TCRdb table lists in-frame clones only, not all of them. The sample has 2 million to 2.5 million clones; approximately 93% are singletons. The sample comprised naive CD4+ T cells from PBMCs. Subset described: CD45RA+ positively selected. These receptors came from a man aged 18 to 29 in good health. Some clones in this sample may be carry-over from other donors' samples.

The V call is TRBV28, the J call TRBJ1-5; 8 positions agree with TRBD1. Germline V gene lookup returns CDR1 MDHEN and CDR2 SYDVKM. The CDR3 loop spans 15 amino acids. V lost 2 bases and J lost 6; bases outside the gene matches: 6. Here the CDR3 reads CASSLRTGTIQPQHF. CDR3 coding DNA: TGTGCCAGCAGTTTACGGACAGGGACCATTCAGCCCCAGCATTTT.

The rearrangement joins TRBV29-1 to TRBJ2-2; the match to TRBD2 covers 7 bases. The V segment lost 4 bases and the J segment 2 bases; nucleotides outside the gene matches: 7. The CDR3 is 15 amino acids. Per the germline V gene, CDR1 is SQVTM and CDR2 is ANQGSEA. CDR3 DNA sequence: TGCAGCGTTGGACCGGGACTATCAAACACCGGGGAGCTGTTTTTT. Its translation is CSVGPGLSNTGELFF.

The gene calls are TRBV19 and TRBJ1-5; the match to TRBD1 covers 10 bases. Per the germline V gene, CDR1 is LNHDA and CDR2 is SQIVND (reference sequence). J lost 6 bases, V lost 6 bases, and 8 bases had no gene match. The CDR3 has 15 amino acids. The CDR3 loop reads CASRPDRGPSQPQHF. CDR3 nucleotide sequence: TGTGCCAGTAGACCAGACAGGGGGCCCAGTCAGCCCCAGCATTTT.

J is TRBJ2-4 and V is TRBV6-5; TRBD2 might be the D (5 bases). Germline-derived CDR1 and CDR2 are MNHEY and SVGAGI. This CDR3 contains 15 residues. V was pared by 1 base and J by 1 base, with 8 bases between. The DNA of the CDR3 is TGTGCCAGCAGTTACTGGGAGCGGGCCAAAAACATTCAGTACTTC. Translation gives CASSYWERAKNIQYF.

The chain recombines TRBV6-1 with TRBJ2-2, with a tentative D call TRBD1 (6 bases). CDR3 length: 15 amino acids. The germline V gene has CDR1 MNHNS and CDR2 SASEGT. Trimming pared 2 bases from V and 3 bases from J, leaving 10 bases between. CDR3 in DNA: TGTGCCAGCAGTGAAAACACAGGGTACACCGGGGAGCTGTTTTTT. This codes for CASSENTGYTGELFF.